Sequencing of this TCR beta chain was carried out in a study of response to subunit inactivated influenza vaccine (dated by TCRdb to 2016 to 2018). As for the study more broadly: Deep quantitative profiling of the T cell receptor repertoire was used in the study to follow responses to a trivalent subunit inactivated influenza vaccine. On the study overall, not on this receptor specifically: The authors proposed that each seasonal influenza vaccination may bring in only a limited number of new T cells.

Library prep was done by RT-PCR. Instrument used: Illumina HiSeq 2500. The public reads were quality trimmed at Q25 with fastp and then assembled into clones with MiXCR by TCRdb, keeping productive beta chains. Every CDR3 protein is listed once, alongside the most common genes and DNA of its rows. Within this sample are about 780,000 distinct CDR3 sequences, with less than 20% of them counted one time only. The top ten clones comprise roughly a tenth of the sample. Taken from cysteine to phenylalanine, the CDR3 has 14 residues. The sequence is cut down to CDR3 DNA, 42 bases in frame from base 1. The junction carries 6 bases between V and J, which are trimmed by 1 base and 0 bases respectively. Ten or more counts support this clonotype. Its cognate antigen has yet to be identified. No base qualities exist here, and no much larger clone lies one base off it.

Here the sequenced sample was PBMCs from blood, taken more than 4 days after vaccination. The chain is encoded by TRBV12-3 or TRBV12-4 joined to TRBJ2-5; too little of a D gene remains to name it. This clonotype was obtained from a man aged 50 to 59 who received an inactivated influenza vaccine. Donor details come from another sample of the same person, matched by shared clones. The CDR3 is CASSLGPYQETQYF. The DNA reads TGTGCCAGCAGTTTAGGGCCTTACCAAGAGACCCAGTACTTC.